The rows below give T cell receptor beta chains drawn from one sample of a study of T-cell reconstitution after alpha-beta-depleted transplantation in children. TCRdb re-derived calls from the PCR reads in MiXCR, one entry per CDR3 protein. Seen here are more than 150,000 distinct CDR3 sequences, 14% to 15% observed once, and the top ten hold around 14%. Source: PBMCs from the stem cell graft donor, taken from the stem cell graft. The receptors originated from a human donor who donated a stem cell graft to a child with acute lymphoblastic leukemia. CDR3s include the opening cysteine and the closing phenylalanine or tryptophan. The D gene is left open where the match is weak. For some rows the clone size is stated as once, few or many, or as a class when expanded; others skip it.

v_call	j_call	d_call	clone_size	cdr3_nt	cdr3_aa
TRBV12-3/TRBV12-4	TRBJ2-1	NA	many	TGTGCCAGCACCCCCTCAGCGCGCACTCAGTACAATGAGCAGTTCTTC	CASTPSARTQYNEQFF
TRBV7-6	TRBJ1-5	NA	NA	TGTGCCAGCAGCCCCCGACCTGGCCTAAAATACAACGGGCCCCAGCATTTT	CASSPRPGLKYNGPQHF
TRBV19	TRBJ1-5	NA	many	TGTGCCAGTAGTATAGACAGGGGCGTAAAGAATCAGCCCCAGCATTTT	CASSIDRGVKNQPQHF
TRBV20-1	TRBJ1-1	TRBD1	NA	TGCAGTGCACCGAGACAGGGGGCCGTTGAAGCTTTCTTT	CSAPRQGAVEAFF
TRBV18	TRBJ2-6	TRBD1	NA	TGTGCCAGCTCACCACGTTGGACAGGAGGTATCTCTGGGGCCAACGTCCTGACTTTC	CASSPRWTGGISGANVLTF
TRBV5-1	TRBJ2-5	NA	NA	TGCGCCAGCAGCTCGACACCAGGGACAGAGACCCAGTACTTC	CASSSTPGTETQYF
TRBV5-6	TRBJ1-2	NA	NA	TGTGCCAGCAGCTTAGGACGGGAGACGAATGGCTACACCTTC	CASSLGRETNGYTF
TRBV27	TRBJ1-2	TRBD1	NA	TGTGCCAGCAGTTTCCTCCCTCGAACAGGGGGCGGCGGCTACACCTTC	CASSFLPRTGGGGYTF
TRBV29-1	TRBJ2-7	NA	few	TGCAGCGTCCGAAGGAGGAACTACGAGCAGTACTTC	CSVRRRNYEQYF
TRBV12-3/TRBV12-4	TRBJ1-3	NA	few	TGTGCCAGCAATCCGGGACGGATTGGAAACACCATATATTTT	CASNPGRIGNTIYF
TRBV20-1	TRBJ2-1	NA	NA	TGCAGTGCGGATTCTCGGACTAAAGACAACAATGAGCAGTTCTTC	CSADSRTKDNNEQFF